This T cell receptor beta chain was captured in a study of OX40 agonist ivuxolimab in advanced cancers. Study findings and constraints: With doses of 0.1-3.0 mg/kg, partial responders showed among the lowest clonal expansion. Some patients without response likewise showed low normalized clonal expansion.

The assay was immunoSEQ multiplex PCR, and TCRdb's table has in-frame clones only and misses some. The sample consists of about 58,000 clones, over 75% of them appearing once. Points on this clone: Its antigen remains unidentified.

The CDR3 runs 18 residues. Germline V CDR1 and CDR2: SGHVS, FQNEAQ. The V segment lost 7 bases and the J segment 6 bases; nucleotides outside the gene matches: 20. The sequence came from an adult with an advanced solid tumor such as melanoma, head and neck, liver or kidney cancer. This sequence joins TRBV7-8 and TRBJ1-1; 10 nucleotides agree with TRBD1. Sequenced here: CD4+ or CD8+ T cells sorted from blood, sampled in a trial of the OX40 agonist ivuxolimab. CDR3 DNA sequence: TGTGCCAGCACCTTCGGAGAGGGGACAGGGGCCGGCGTAGCTGAAGCTTTCTTT. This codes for CASTFGEGTGAGVAEAFF.